This is a list of T cell receptor beta chains from one sample in a study of T cell responses to AZD1222 COVID-19 vaccine. TCRdb's copy holds only in-frame clones and misses some; the assay was immunoSEQ multiplex PCR. The profile shows 160,000 or so clones, around 87% of them singletons. The source material was peripheral blood, sampled 28 days after the second AZD1222 dose. The receptor set was obtained from an adult who received the AZD1222 COVID-19 vaccine. Each CDR3 is given with its conserved first and last residue. A D gene is named only where the DNA matches it firmly. A clone size is listed for some rows: how often the clone was seen (once, few, many), or a class if it is expanded.

>TRBV19|TRBJ2-3|NA|NA
TGTGCCAGTAGTAAGGATTTCACAGATACGCAGTATTTT
CASSKDFTDTQYF
>TRBV30|TRBJ1-4|NA|NA
TGTGCCTGGAGTCGTCAGTCCAATGAAAAACTGTTTTTT
CAWSRQSNEKLFF
>TRBV21-1|TRBJ1-2|NA|NA
TGTGCCAGCAGCAAAGTACAGGGCGCGTCGGGCTACACCTTC
CASSKVQGASGYTF
>TRBV3-1/TRBV3-2|TRBJ2-1|NA|NA
TGTGCCAGCAGCCAGCGGGGCCTTTACAATGAGCAGTTCTTC
CASSQRGLYNEQFF
>TRBV7-8|TRBJ1-1|NA|NA
TGTGCCAGCAGCCCAAAAGTGGGCTACGACACTGAAGCTTTCTTT
CASSPKVGYDTEAFF
>TRBV7-9|TRBJ1-1|NA|NA
TGTGCCAGCACCCCGGGAAGAAACACTGAAGCTTTCTTT
CASTPGRNTEAFF
>TRBV7-2|TRBJ2-1|NA|TRBD2
TGTGCCAGCAGCTTCTCTAGCGGGAGATCCTACAATGAGCAGTTCTTC
CASSFSSGRSYNEQFF
>TRBV7-3|TRBJ1-2|NA|NA
TGTGCCAGCAGCTTAAGAGACGGGGATGGCTACACCTTC
CASSLRDGDGYTF
>TRBV10-3|TRBJ1-5|NA|NA
TGTGCCATCAGTTTGGCTCTGGACCAGCCCCAGCATTTT
CAISLALDQPQHF
>TRBV28|TRBJ1-1|NA|NA
TGTGCCAGCACGCTCCTCCGAGGGGGAGTGAACACTGAAGCTTTCTTT
CASTLLRGGVNTEAFF
>TRBV18|TRBJ1-3|NA|TRBD1
TGTGCCAGCTCAGCCCAGGGGGCTGGAAACACCATATATTTT
CASSAQGAGNTIYF
>TRBV7-9|TRBJ1-1|NA|NA
TGTGCCAGCAGCACTAAACCCGGCCGGAGGAACACTGAAGCTTTCTTT
CASSTKPGRRNTEAFF
>TRBV28|TRBJ1-3|once|NA
TGTGCCAGCAGTATCCTTGGGGACACCATATATTTT
CASSILGDTIYF
>TRBV7-3|TRBJ1-5|NA|NA
TGTGCCAGCAGCTTAGACGGGGGAGGCAATCAGCCCCAGCATTTT
CASSLDGGGNQPQHF
>TRBV18|TRBJ1-1|NA|NA
TGTGCCAGCTCACCCCAGGTGAACACTGAAGCTTTCTTT
CASSPQVNTEAFF
>TRBV6-4|TRBJ1-1|NA|TRBD1
TGTGCCAGCAGAGCAACTACAGGGGGCGCGGACACTGAAGCTTTCTTT
CASRATTGGADTEAFF
>TRBV28|TRBJ2-2|NA|TRBD2
TGTGCCAGCAGCTACCTAGCGGGAGGGACCGGGGAGCTGTTTTTT
CASSYLAGGTGELFF
>TRBV7-2|TRBJ1-2|NA|TRBD1
TGTGCCAGCAGACCGAAGGGACAGAACTATGGCTACACCTTC
CASRPKGQNYGYTF